Presented here are 8 T cell receptor beta chains from one specimen sequenced in a study of T-cell reconstitution after alpha-beta-depleted transplantation in children. Unique molecular identifiers were built into the TCRbeta library. TCRdb ran MiXCR on the PCR reads and lists one entry per CDR3 protein. The repertoire consists of some 500,000 distinct CDR3 sequences, with 30% to 35% occurring once and the leading ten covering 2% to 3%. This material consisted of PBMCs from the stem cell graft donor, taken from the stem cell graft. These receptors were collected from a human donor who donated a stem cell graft to a child with aplastic anemia.

This clonotype was seen only a few times. The chain combines TRBV10-1 with TRBJ2-1; a weak D match, TRBD2 (5 bases). V was clipped by 0 bases and J by 4 bases, with 16 bases between them. There are 17 residues in the CDR3. Looked up from germline, CDR1 is WNHNN and CDR2 is SYGVQD (reference sequence). The CDR3 sequence is CASSESWVGMMYNEQFF. The CDR3 DNA follows: TGCGCCAGCAGTGAGTCCTGGGTCGGGATGATGTACAATGAGCAGTTCTTC.

Written as DNA, the CDR3 is TGTGCCAGCAGTTTGACGGGAGGGTATGAGACCCAGTACTTC. Its translation is CASSLTGGYETQYF. The chain employs TRBV12-3 or TRBV12-4 and TRBJ2-5; 8 bases agree with TRBD2. The CDR3 covers 14 residues. V lost 3 bases to trimming and J lost 5 bases; unmatched junction nucleotides: 5.

This clonotype appeared a few times. The chain recombines TRBV6-2 or TRBV6-3 with TRBJ2-5; unclear D gene. This CDR3 is built from 12 residues. V lost 5 bases and J lost 5, with 9 bases in between. Germline V CDR1 and CDR2: MNHEY, SVGEGT. For the CDR3, the DNA is TGTGCCAGCAGTCCTAGTTGGGAGACCCAGTACTTC. As protein: CASSPSWETQYF.

The chain recombines TRBV5-1 with TRBJ1-3; tentative D call: TRBD1 (5 bases). The V end was cut by 3 bases, the J end by 4 bases, with 8 bases between. CDR1 and CDR2 (germline): SGHRS, YFSETQ. The CDR3 is made up of 13 amino acids. CDR3 DNA sequence: TGCGCCAGCAGCTGGGACCTCGGAAACACCATATATTTT. Translated, it gives CASSWDLGNTIYF.

The rearrangement joins TRBV5-4 to TRBJ2-5; D is unresolved. CDR1 is SGHNT, CDR2 YYREEE, per germline (reference sequence). Trimming left V 4 bases short and J 0 bases short, with 7 bases between. The CDR3 has 13 amino acids. CDR3 nucleotide sequence: TGTGCCAGCAGCGAGACGTACCAAGAGACCCAGTACTTC. Residues: CASSETYQETQYF.

The rearrangement links TRBV20-1 to TRBJ2-7; perhaps TRBD2 as D (7 bases). The length of the CDR3 is 12 residues. Germline V gene lookup returns CDR1 DFQATT and CDR2 SNEGSKA (reference sequence). Trimming pared 6 bases from V and 5 bases from J, leaving 14 bases between. The DNA of the CDR3 is TGCAGTGCCAAGGGGGGGGGGCACGAGCAGTACTTC. Translation gives CSAKGGGHEQYF.

The chain is built from TRBV5-6 and TRBJ1-1; no clear D gene. The length of the CDR3 is 18 residues. V lost 0 bases to trimming and J lost 0 bases, with 18 bases between them. CDR1 is SGHDT and CDR2 is YYEEEE in the germline V gene. CDR3 DNA: TGTGCCAGCAGCTTGGCCGGTGGCAGGATAAGGATGAACACTGAAGCTTTCTTT. Residues: CASSLAGGRIRMNTEAFF.

The chain carries TRBV28 and TRBJ1-3; D not resolved. The CDR3 spans 14 residues. Germline values: CDR1 MDHEN, CDR2 SYDVKM. The ends were cut back, 10 bases at V and 2 bases at J, with 15 bases in the middle. The CDR3 sequence: CATIERGAGNTIYF. The CDR3 coding sequence is TGTGCCACCATAGAGCGGGGTGCTGGAAACACCATATATTTT.